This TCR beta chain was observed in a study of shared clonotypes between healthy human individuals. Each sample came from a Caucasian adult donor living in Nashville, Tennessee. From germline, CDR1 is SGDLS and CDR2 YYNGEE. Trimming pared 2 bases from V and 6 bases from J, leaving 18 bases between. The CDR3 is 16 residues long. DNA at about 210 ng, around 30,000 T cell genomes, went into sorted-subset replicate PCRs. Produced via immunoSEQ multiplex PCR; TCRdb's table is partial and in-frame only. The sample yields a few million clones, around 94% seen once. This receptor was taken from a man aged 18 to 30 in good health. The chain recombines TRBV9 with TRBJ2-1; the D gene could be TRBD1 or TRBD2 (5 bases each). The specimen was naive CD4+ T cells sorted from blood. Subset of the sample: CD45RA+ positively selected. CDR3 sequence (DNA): TGTGCCAGCAGCGTTACCGGGACCCGACTCCTCAATGAGCAGTTCTTC. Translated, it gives CASSVTGTRLLNEQFF.